Listed below are T cell receptor beta chains from one sample, sequenced in a study of T cells after yellow fever vaccination. TCRdb reanalysed the 5' RACE reads using MiXCR and keeps one entry per CDR3 protein. Of about 300,000 distinct CDR3 sequences listed, around 10% were seen once; the top ten hold about 3.5%. The source material was CD4+ T cells sorted from PBMCs, sampled 5 days after the yellow fever booster vaccination. These receptors were obtained from a young man who received the YFV17D yellow fever vaccine. Each CDR3 is given with its conserved first and last residue.

V,CDR3
TRBV5-1,CASSLSQNNEQFF
TRBV7-9,CASSLALAGANNEQFF
TRBV3-1,CASSLNEGHGREAFF
TRBV4-2,CASSQSWGLGEQYF
TRBV4-2,CASSPREGGTEAFF
TRBV7-9,CASSPQGERSWVEFF
TRBV12-3/TRBV12-4,CASSVLVRWGQGADTGELFF
TRBV4-3,CASSRTGGNRNTEAFF
TRBV6-5,CASSYRSNDEKLFF
TRBV5-1,CASSFYLRQVGGSPLHF
TRBV6-6,CASSYLGDSGNTIYF
TRBV5-1,CASQQGSYNEQFF